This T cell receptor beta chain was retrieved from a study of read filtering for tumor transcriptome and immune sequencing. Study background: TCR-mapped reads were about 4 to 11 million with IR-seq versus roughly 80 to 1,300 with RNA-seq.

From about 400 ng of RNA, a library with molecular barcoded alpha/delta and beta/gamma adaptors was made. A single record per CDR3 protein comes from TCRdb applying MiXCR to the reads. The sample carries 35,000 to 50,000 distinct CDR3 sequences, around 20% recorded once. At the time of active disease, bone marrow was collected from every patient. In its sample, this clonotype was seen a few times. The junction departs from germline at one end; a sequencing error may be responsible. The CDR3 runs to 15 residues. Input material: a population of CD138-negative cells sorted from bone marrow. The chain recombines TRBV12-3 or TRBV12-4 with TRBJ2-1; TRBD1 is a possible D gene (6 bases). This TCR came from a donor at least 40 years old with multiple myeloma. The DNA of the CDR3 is TGTGCCACCAGTAGGGGGAGAGGCTCCTACAATGAGCAGTTCTTC. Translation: CATSRGRGSYNEQFF.